The 17 T cell receptor beta chains given below trace back to one sample, sequenced in a study of CD8 T cells in ankylosing spondylitis. MiXCR was run by TCRdb on the 5' RACE reads, yielding one entry per CDR3 protein. The table includes tens of thousands of distinct CDR3 sequences, about 9.4% detected once. The specimen was blood, either unsorted or a sorted T cell fraction (not recorded which). The receptors were gathered from a male donor with ankylosing spondylitis or in good health (not recorded which).

This clonotype occurred many times. V usage is TRBV7-9 and J usage is TRBJ2-2; D not certain. CDR1 is SEHNR and CDR2 is FQNEAQ in the germline V gene (reference sequence). V was trimmed by 2 bases and J by 9 bases, leaving 4 bases between them. This CDR3 is 11 amino acids long. CDR3 region: CASSLIRELFF. The CDR3 region has the DNA TGTGCCAGCAGCTTAATCCGGGAGCTGTTTTTT.

The gene calls are TRBV5-1 and TRBJ1-3; D is ambiguous. Germline-derived CDR1 and CDR2 are SGHRS and YFSETQ. The CDR3 is 13 residues long. V was pared by 3 bases and J by 3 bases, with 7 bases between. For the CDR3, the DNA is TGCGCCAGCAGCTCGGACGGTGGAAACACCATATATTTT. Translated: CASSSDGGNTIYF.

V gene TRBV6-1 combines with J gene TRBJ1-1; no definite D call. CDR3 length: 12 amino acids. Trimming removed 7 bases at V and 1 base at J, with 7 bases between. Germline V CDR1 and CDR2: MNHNS, SASEGT. In nucleotides, the CDR3 is TGTGCCAGCAATGGACCGAACACTGAAGCTTTCTTT. This translates into CASNGPNTEAFF.

This clonotype was recorded many times. The chain recombines TRBV6-4 with TRBJ2-1; TRBD2 agrees at 8 bases. The junction had 16 bases not matched to a gene; V was cut back by 6 bases and J by 0 bases. Germline assignment: CDR1 MRHNA and CDR2 SNTAGT. The length of the CDR3 is 19 residues. CDR3 bases: TGTGCCAGCAGGTCTCGGGGACTGTTAGCGGGGAGCTCCTACAATGAGCAGTTCTTC. Amino acid sequence: CASRSRGLLAGSSYNEQFF.

The chain joins TRBV9 to TRBJ2-7; 8 positions match TRBD2. Germline CDR1 and CDR2: SGDLS and YYNGEE. This CDR3 comprises 15 residues. The V gene end was trimmed by 4 bases and the J gene end by 2 bases; junction bases not matched to a gene: 8. This CDR3 reads CASSPRTGGPYEQYF. DNA of the CDR3: TGTGCCAGCAGCCCAAGGACGGGAGGGCCCTACGAGCAGTACTTC.

This clonotype was picked up many times. The DNA for the CDR3 is TGTGCCAGCAGCTCGAGTGGCGGAACAGATACGCAGTATTTT. It encodes CASSSSGGTDTQYF. The rearrangement uses TRBV7-9 and TRBJ2-3; D remains unclear. The CDR3 runs to 14 residues. The V gene's germline CDR1 is SEHNR and CDR2 FQNEAQ (reference sequence). With 4 bases removed from V and 3 bases from J, the gap between germline ends came to 11 bases. Together with reference TRBV7-9 and TRBJ2-3, the CDR3 gives the full variable domain: DTGVSQNPRHKITKRGQNVTFRCDPISEHNRLYWYRQTLGQGPEFLTYFQNEAQLEKSRLLSDRFSAERPKGSFSTLEIQRTEQGDSAMYLCASSSSGGTDTQYFGPGTRLTVL.

This clonotype was observed many times. The chain has TRBV9 and TRBJ1-1; tentatively, D is TRBD1 (5 bases). The CDR3 has 13 amino acids. Per the germline V gene, CDR1 is SGDLS and CDR2 is YYNGEE. The ends were cut back, 3 bases at V and 8 bases at J, with 14 bases in the middle. Written as DNA, the CDR3 is TGTGCCAGCAGCGAAAGCGGGGACCTCGAAGCTTTCTTT. Translated: CASSESGDLEAFF.

This clonotype was seen ten or more times. This sequence joins TRBV5-1 and TRBJ2-3; D not resolved. The V end lost 4 bases, the J end lost 2 bases, and 14 bases lay between the germline ends. The germline gives CDR1 SGHRS, CDR2 YFSETQ. The CDR3 totals 15 residues. The CDR3 spells CASSIPDGITDTQYF. The CDR3 region has the DNA TGCGCCAGCAGCATCCCGGACGGAATCACAGATACGCAGTATTTT. Full variable domain (rest looked up from reference TRBV5-1 and TRBJ2-3): KAGVTQTPRYLIKTRGQQVTLSCSPISGHRSVSWYQQTPGQGLQFLFEYFSETQRNKGNFPGRFSGRQFSNSRSEMNVSTLELGDSALYLCASSIPDGITDTQYFGPGTRLTVL.

This clonotype was counted many times. The chain carries TRBV5-1 and TRBJ2-7; D might be TRBD2 (6 bases). V shed 0 bases and J shed 7 bases, with 14 bases lying between them. The CDR3 runs 14 residues. Germline CDR1 reads SGHRS; CDR2 reads YFSETQ. CDR3 DNA sequence: TGCGCCAGCAGCTTGGCCATTAGCGGAGGAGAGCAGTACTTC. Amino acids: CASSLAISGGEQYF.

This clonotype was detected ten times or more. This sequence joins TRBV7-9 and TRBJ1-3; unclear D gene. The CDR3 runs 14 residues. CDR1 is SEHNR and CDR2 is FQNEAQ in the germline V gene (reference sequence). V was clipped by 3 bases and J by 0 bases, with 6 bases between them. CDR3 in amino acids: CASSFQTSGNTIYF. The CDR3 nucleotides are TGTGCCAGCAGCTTCCAGACCTCTGGAAACACCATATATTTT. The full variable domain, rest sourced from reference TRBV7-9 and TRBJ1-3, is DTGVSQNPRHKITKRGQNVTFRCDPISEHNRLYWYRQTLGQGPEFLTYFQNEAQLEKSRLLSDRFSAERPKGSFSTLEIQRTEQGDSAMYLCASSFQTSGNTIYFGEGSWLTVV.

Many counts were recorded for this clonotype. The J gene is TRBJ1-5, the V gene TRBV4-3; D unclear. This CDR3 contains 15 residues. From germline, CDR1 is LGHNA and CDR2 YSLEER. V was shortened by 0 bases and J by 1 base, with 7 bases between the two germline ends. The CDR3 protein is CASSQEIGSNQPQHF. The CDR3 region has the DNA TGCGCCAGCAGCCAAGAAATCGGAAGCAATCAGCCCCAGCATTTT.

This clonotype turned up a few times. The chain is built from TRBV5-4 and TRBJ1-6; D gene ambiguous. CDR1 and CDR2 from the germline V gene are SGHNT and YYREEE (reference sequence). The V and J ends lost 0 bases and 7 bases respectively, with 5 bases between them. This CDR3 comprises 13 residues. The CDR3 loop reads CASSLVENSPLHF. CDR3 bases: TGTGCCAGCAGCTTGGTGGAGAATTCACCCCTCCACTTT.

This clonotype has at least ten counts. This chain links TRBV11-2 with TRBJ1-4; D is perhaps TRBD1 (6 bases). V gave up 5 bases and J gave up 11 bases, with 21 bases separating them. The CDR3 spans 15 residues. Germline CDR1 and CDR2: SGHAT and FQNNGV. Here the CDR3 reads CASSPVDSLRGKLFF. The DNA of the CDR3 is TGTGCCAGCAGCCCAGTGGACAGCCTCCGTGGGAAACTGTTTTTT. Variable domain in full (rest from reference TRBV11-2 and TRBJ1-4): EAGVAQSPRYKIIEKRQSVAFWCNPISGHATLYWYQQILGQGPKLLIQFQNNGVVDDSQLPKDRFSAERLKGVDSTLKIQPAKLEDSAVYLCASSPVDSLRGKLFFGSGTQLSVL.

V and J are TRBV2 and TRBJ2-2; unclear D gene. Germline V lookup: CDR1 SNHLY, CDR2 FYNNEI. The CDR3 loop spans 13 amino acids. Trimming took off 11 bases at V and 0 bases at J, with 10 bases between the two ends. The CDR3 spells CAAYSANTGELFF. CDR3 nucleotide sequence: TGTGCCGCCTATTCAGCGAACACCGGGGAGCTGTTTTTT.

This clonotype was seen many times. The chain couples TRBV6-1 to TRBJ2-7; 9 bases are shared with TRBD1. V lost 3 bases and J lost 3; bases outside the gene matches: 6. Germline CDR1 and CDR2: MNHNS and SASEGT. This CDR3 is built from 15 residues. CDR3 coding DNA: TGTGCCAGCAGTGACCTTGGGACAGGGAACTACGAGCAGTACTTC. It codes for CASSDLGTGNYEQYF.

The gene calls are TRBV19 and TRBJ2-1; 7 bases are shared with TRBD2. This CDR3 contains 15 residues. CDR1 is LNHDA and CDR2 is SQIVND in the germline V gene (reference sequence). The V gene end was trimmed by 3 bases and the J gene end by 5 bases; junction bases not matched to a gene: 7. The CDR3 protein is CASSILTSDNNEQFF. The CDR3 region has the DNA TGTGCCAGTAGTATTTTAACTAGCGACAACAATGAGCAGTTCTTC.

The chain has TRBV11-3 and TRBJ2-1; 11 nucleotides line up with TRBD2. This CDR3 contains 15 residues. CDR1 and CDR2 from the germline V gene are SGHNT and YENEEA. With V trimmed by 5 bases and J by 7 bases, 7 bases remained unmatched. The CDR3 nucleotides are TGTGCCAGCAGCCAGACTAGCGGGGCGCCTAATGAGCAGTTCTTC. The encoded protein is CASSQTSGAPNEQFF.